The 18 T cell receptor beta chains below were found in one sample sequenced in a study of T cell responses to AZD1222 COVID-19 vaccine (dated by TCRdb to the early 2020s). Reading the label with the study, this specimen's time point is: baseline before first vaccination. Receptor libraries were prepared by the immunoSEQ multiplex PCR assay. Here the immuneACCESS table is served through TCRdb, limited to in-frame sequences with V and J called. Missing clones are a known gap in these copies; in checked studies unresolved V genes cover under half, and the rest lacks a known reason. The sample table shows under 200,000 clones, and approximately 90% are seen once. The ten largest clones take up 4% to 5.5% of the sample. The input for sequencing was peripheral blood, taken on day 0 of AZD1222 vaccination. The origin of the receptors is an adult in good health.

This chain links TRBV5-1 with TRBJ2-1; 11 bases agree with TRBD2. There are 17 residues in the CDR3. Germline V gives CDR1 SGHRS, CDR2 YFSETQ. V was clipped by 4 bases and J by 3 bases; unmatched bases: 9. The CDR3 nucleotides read TGCGCCAGCAGCCCCCTGTCTAGCGGGAGGTTCTACAATGAGCAGTTCTTC. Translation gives CASSPLSSGRFYNEQFF.

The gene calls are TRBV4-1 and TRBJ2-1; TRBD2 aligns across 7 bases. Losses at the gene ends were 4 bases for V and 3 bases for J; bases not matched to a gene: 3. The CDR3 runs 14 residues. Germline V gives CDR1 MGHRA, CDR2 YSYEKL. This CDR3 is CASSPTSDYNEQFF. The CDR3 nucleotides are TGCGCCAGCAGCCCCACTAGCGACTACAATGAGCAGTTCTTC.

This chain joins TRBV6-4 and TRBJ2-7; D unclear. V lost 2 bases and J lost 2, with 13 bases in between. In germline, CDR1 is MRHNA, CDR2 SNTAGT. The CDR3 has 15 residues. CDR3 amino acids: CASSDPTEPTYEQYF. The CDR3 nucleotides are TGTGCCAGCAGTGACCCCACGGAGCCAACCTACGAGCAGTACTTC.

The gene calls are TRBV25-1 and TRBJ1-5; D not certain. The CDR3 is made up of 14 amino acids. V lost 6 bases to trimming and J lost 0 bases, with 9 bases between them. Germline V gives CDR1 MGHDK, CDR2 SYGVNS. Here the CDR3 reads CASSPSTSNQPQHF. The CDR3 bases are TGTGCCAGCAGCCCCTCCACTAGCAATCAGCCCCAGCATTTT.

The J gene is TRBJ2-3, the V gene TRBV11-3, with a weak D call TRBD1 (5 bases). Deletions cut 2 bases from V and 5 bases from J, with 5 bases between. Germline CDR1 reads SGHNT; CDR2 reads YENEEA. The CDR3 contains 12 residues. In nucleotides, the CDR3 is TGTGCCAGCAGCTTACAGGGAGATACGCAGTATTTT. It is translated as CASSLQGDTQYF.

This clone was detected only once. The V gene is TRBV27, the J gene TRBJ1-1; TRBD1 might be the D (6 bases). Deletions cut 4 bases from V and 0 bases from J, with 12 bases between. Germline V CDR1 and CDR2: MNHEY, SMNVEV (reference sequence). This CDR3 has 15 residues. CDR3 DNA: TGTGCCAGCAGTTCCCGGGGGCGGCTGAACACTGAAGCTTTCTTT. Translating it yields CASSSRGRLNTEAFF.

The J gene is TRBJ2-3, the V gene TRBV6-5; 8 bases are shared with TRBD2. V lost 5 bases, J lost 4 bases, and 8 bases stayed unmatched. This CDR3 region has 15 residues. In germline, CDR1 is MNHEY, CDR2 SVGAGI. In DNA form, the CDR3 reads TGTGCCAGCAGTCCCGGACTAGCATGGGCAGATACGCAGTATTTT. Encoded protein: CASSPGLAWADTQYF.

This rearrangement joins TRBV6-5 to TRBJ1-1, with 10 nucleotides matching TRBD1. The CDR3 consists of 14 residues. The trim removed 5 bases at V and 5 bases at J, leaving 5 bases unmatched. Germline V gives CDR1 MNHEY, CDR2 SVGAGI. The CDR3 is CASSPGTGVTEAFF. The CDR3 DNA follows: TGTGCCAGCAGTCCCGGGACAGGGGTAACTGAAGCTTTCTTT.

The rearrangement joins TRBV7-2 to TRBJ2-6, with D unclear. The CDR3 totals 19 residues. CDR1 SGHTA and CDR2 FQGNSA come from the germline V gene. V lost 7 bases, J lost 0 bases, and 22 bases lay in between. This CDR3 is CASITSERPPSSGANVLTF. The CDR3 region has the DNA TGTGCCAGCATTACCTCAGAAAGGCCCCCGAGCTCTGGGGCCAACGTCCTGACTTTC. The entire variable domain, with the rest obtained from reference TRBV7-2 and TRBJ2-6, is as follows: GAGVSQSPSNKVTEKGKDVELRCDPISGHTALYWYRQSLGQGLEFLIYFQGNSAPDKSGLPSDRFSAERTGGSVSTLTIQRTQQEDSAVYLCASITSERPPSSGANVLTFGAGSRLTVL.

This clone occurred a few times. The CDR3 DNA sequence: TGTGCCAGCAGCCTTCGTGGCGGGCCAACCGGGGAGCTGTTTTTT. Translated: CASSLRGGPTGELFF. The chain employs TRBV3-1 (or the pseudogene TRBV3-2) and TRBJ2-2; tentatively, D is TRBD2 (5 bases). The V gene's germline CDR1 is LGHDT and CDR2 YNNKEL (reference sequence). The CDR3 has 15 amino acids. Trimming shortened V by 4 bases and J by 5 bases, and 14 bases separated the two germline ends.

CDR3 protein: CASSFFRSYNEQFF. DNA for the CDR3: TGTGCCAGCAGTTTCTTTCGCTCCTACAATGAGCAGTTCTTC. The chain couples TRBV27 to TRBJ2-1; D remains ambiguous. This CDR3 has 14 residues. Looked up from germline, CDR1 is MNHEY and CDR2 is SMNVEV (reference sequence). The V gene lost 3 bases and the J gene lost 0 bases, with 6 bases spanning the gap.

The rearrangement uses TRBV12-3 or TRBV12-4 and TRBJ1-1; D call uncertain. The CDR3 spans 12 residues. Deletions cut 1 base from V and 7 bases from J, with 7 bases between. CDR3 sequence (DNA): TGTGCCAGCAGTTTAGGGCGCGTTGAAGCTTTCTTT. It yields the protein CASSLGRVEAFF.

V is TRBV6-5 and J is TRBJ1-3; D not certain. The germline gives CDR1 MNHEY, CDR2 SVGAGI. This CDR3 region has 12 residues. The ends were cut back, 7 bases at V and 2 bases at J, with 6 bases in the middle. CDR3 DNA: TGTGCCAGCACCGATGCTGGAAACACCATATATTTT. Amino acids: CASTDAGNTIYF.

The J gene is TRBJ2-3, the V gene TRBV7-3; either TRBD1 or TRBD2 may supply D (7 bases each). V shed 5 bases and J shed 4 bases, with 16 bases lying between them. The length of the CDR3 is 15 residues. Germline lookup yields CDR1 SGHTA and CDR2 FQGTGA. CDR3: CASSRLGGGADTQYF. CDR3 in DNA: TGTGCCAGCAGCCGCCTGGGAGGGGGCGCAGATACGCAGTATTTT. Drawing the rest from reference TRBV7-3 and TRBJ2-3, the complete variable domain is GAGVSQTPSNKVTEKGKYVELRCDPISGHTALYWYRQSLGQGPEFLIYFQGTGAADDSGLPNDRFFAVRPEGSVSTLKIQRTERGDSAVYLCASSRLGGGADTQYFGPGTRLTVL.

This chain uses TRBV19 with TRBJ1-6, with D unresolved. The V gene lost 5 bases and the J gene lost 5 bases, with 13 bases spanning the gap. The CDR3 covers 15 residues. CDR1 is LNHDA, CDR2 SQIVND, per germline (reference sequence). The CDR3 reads CASSSAATNNSPLHF. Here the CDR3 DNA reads TGTGCCAGTAGTTCGGCGGCAACTAATAATTCACCCCTCCACTTT.

The CDR3 coding sequence is TGTGCCAGCAGTGGCCCTGAAGCTTTCTTT. Amino acids: CASSGPEAFF. This chain connects TRBV2 to TRBJ1-1; unclear D gene. The length of the CDR3 is 10 residues. With 4 bases removed from V and 6 bases from J, the gap between germline ends came to 3 bases. The germline V gene has CDR1 SNHLY and CDR2 FYNNEI.

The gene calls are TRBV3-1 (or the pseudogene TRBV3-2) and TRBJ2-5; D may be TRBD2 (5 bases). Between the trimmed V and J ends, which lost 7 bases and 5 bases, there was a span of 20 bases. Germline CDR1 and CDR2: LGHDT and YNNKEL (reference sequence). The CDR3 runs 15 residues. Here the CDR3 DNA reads TGTGCCAGCACCTCCAAAACTAGATTTCTGGAGACCCAGTACTTC. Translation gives CASTSKTRFLETQYF.

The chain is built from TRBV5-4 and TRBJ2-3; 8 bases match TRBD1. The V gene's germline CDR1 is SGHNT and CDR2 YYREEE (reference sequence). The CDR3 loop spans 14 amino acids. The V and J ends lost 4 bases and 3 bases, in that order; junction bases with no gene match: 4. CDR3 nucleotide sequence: TGTGCCAGCAGCGGACAGGGAAGGACAGATACGCAGTATTTT. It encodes CASSGQGRTDTQYF.